This T cell receptor beta chain originates from a study of T-cell reconstitution after alpha-beta-depleted transplantation in children (dated by TCRdb to about 2016). The study in broad terms: Using TCR repertoire profiling, the study followed T-cell immune reconstitution in a quantitative way in children after TCRalphabeta/CD19-depleted allogeneic hematopoietic cell transplantation.

Library construction relied on PCR. TCRdb shows the sequencer as Illumina HiSeq 2500. TCR library preparation used molecular barcoding, with unique molecular identifiers applied to normalize quantification of the TCRbeta repertoire. TCRdb cleaned the public reads at Q25 with fastp, built clones with MiXCR and kept in-frame beta chains. Identical CDR3 protein sequences are pooled into one entry, listed with their most common genes and DNA. This sample has around 340,000 distinct CDR3 sequences in its table, and roughly 15% of those were observed once. The leading ten clones occupy 3.5% to 4.5% of the sample. CDR1 and CDR2 are read off the germline V gene (reference sequence) as LGHDT and YNNKEL. V is pruned by 7 bases and J by 5 bases, leaving 8 bases of the junction without a gene match. From the cysteine through the phenylalanine, the CDR3 covers 14 amino acids. The only DNA kept is the CDR3, 42 bases in frame from the first base.

There are a few counts of this clonotype. Its antigen is currently not known. Per-nucleotide qualities are absent, and no much larger clonotype sits a single base away. This TCR derives from a human donor who donated a stem cell graft to a child with Fanconi anemia. This specimen was PBMCs, taken from the stem cell graft. The sequence is built from TRBV3-1 and TRBJ2-3, with 8 bases matching TRBD1. The bases are TGTGCCAGCACCTCCAGGGGGCGTGAAGATACGCAGTATTTT. Translated, it gives CASTSRGREDTQYF.